Shown below are 14 T cell receptor beta chains from a single sample sequenced in a study of blood T cell repertoires in COVID-19. Some clones are missing from TCRdb's copy, which holds only in-frame ones; the method was immunoSEQ multiplex PCR. The table includes some 150,000 clones, about 89% detected once. The sample consisted of peripheral blood. The receptors originated from a man aged 50 to 59 who had recovered from COVID-19.

This clone appeared once. This chain joins TRBV15 and TRBJ2-7, with D maybe TRBD2 (6 bases). Trimming removed 3 bases from V and 4 bases from J, with 7 bases in between. The CDR3 contains 12 residues. The germline CDR1 and CDR2 sequences are LNHNV and YYDKDF (reference sequence). This chain's CDR3 is CATSSGGYEQYF. The CDR3 nucleotides are TGTGCCACCAGCAGCGGAGGGTACGAGCAGTACTTC.

This clone was recorded only once. The V and J genes are TRBV5-4 and TRBJ2-7, with 7 nucleotides matching TRBD1. V lost 3 bases to trimming and J lost 4 bases; unmatched junction nucleotides: 4. The length of the CDR3 is 13 residues. From germline, CDR1 is SGHNT and CDR2 YYREEE (reference sequence). The CDR3 sequence: CASSSGTAYEQYF. DNA for the CDR3: TGTGCCAGCAGCTCCGGGACAGCGTACGAGCAGTACTTC.

V gene TRBV7-9 combines with J gene TRBJ2-5; the match to TRBD1 covers 8 bases. V shed 0 bases, J shed 5 bases, and the junction held 5 bases outside the gene matches. Per germline, CDR1 SEHNR and CDR2 FQNEAQ (reference sequence). The CDR3 has 15 amino acids. The CDR3 DNA follows: TGTGCCAGCAGCTTAGCGGCAGGGGGCGAGGAGACCCAGTACTTC. Amino acid sequence: CASSLAAGGEETQYF.

This chain joins TRBV18 and TRBJ1-2; 11 nucleotides agree with TRBD1. Germline CDR1 KGHSH, CDR2 LQKENI. The CDR3 runs 16 residues. The J segment lost 2 bases and the V segment lost 4 bases, leaving 6 bases of the junction unmatched. The CDR3 spells CASSRDRGAGNYGYTF. CDR3 nucleotide sequence: TGTGCCAGCTCACGGGACAGGGGGGCCGGCAACTATGGCTACACCTTC.

This clone was seen only a few times. This chain joins TRBV6-2 or TRBV6-3 and TRBJ1-1; D ambiguous. Germline-derived CDR1 and CDR2 are MNHEY and SVGEGT. CDR3 length equals 14 residues. V was shortened by 5 bases and J by 4 bases, with 14 bases between the two germline ends. CDR3 nucleotides: TGTGCCAGCAGTCCGAATATAGGAGGCACTGAAGCTTTCTTT. Translated, it gives CASSPNIGGTEAFF.

This chain uses TRBV7-2 with TRBJ2-3; perhaps TRBD2 as D (6 bases). The CDR3 loop spans 15 amino acids. Deletions cut 7 bases from V and 2 bases from J, with 16 bases between. Germline V gives CDR1 SGHTA, CDR2 FQGNSA. In DNA, the CDR3 is TGTGCCAGCACCCAGTGGGGGGTCGACACAGATACGCAGTATTTT. Translated: CASTQWGVDTDTQYF. Drawing the rest from reference TRBV7-2 and TRBJ2-3, the complete variable domain is GAGVSQSPSNKVTEKGKDVELRCDPISGHTALYWYRQSLGQGLEFLIYFQGNSAPDKSGLPSDRFSAERTGGSVSTLTIQRTQQEDSAVYLCASTQWGVDTDTQYFGPGTRLTVL.

This rearrangement joins TRBV5-1 to TRBJ1-5, with a weak D call TRBD1 (6 bases). The germline gives CDR1 SGHRS, CDR2 YFSETQ. V lost 4 bases and J 0 bases, leaving 11 bases between the germline ends. This CDR3 has 15 amino acids. This CDR3 is CASSHNRDSNQPQHF. CDR3 DNA: TGCGCCAGCAGCCATAACAGGGATAGCAATCAGCCCCAGCATTTT.

The chain couples TRBV5-1 to TRBJ1-6, with 9 bases matching TRBD1. There are 16 residues in the CDR3. Germline CDR1 reads SGHRS; CDR2 reads YFSETQ. The J segment lost 5 bases and the V segment lost 3 bases, leaving 6 bases of the junction unmatched. This CDR3 reads CASSSDTGGNNSPLHF. The CDR3 DNA is TGCGCCAGCAGCTCAGATACAGGGGGCAATAATTCACCCCTCCACTTT.

The CDR3 nucleotides read TGTGCCAGCAGCAGGGGAGACAGGGGGCCTGGTCAGCCCCAGCATTTT. As protein: CASSRGDRGPGQPQHF. The chain carries TRBV5-8 and TRBJ1-5, with 10 bases that match TRBD1. There are 16 residues in the CDR3. Germline V gene data show CDR1 as SGHTS and CDR2 as YDEGEE. Trimming cost V 4 bases and J 6 bases; bases outside gene matches: 10.

The chain couples TRBV6-6 to TRBJ1-1, with a weak D call TRBD1 (6 bases). Germline assignment: CDR1 MNHNY and CDR2 SVGAGI (reference sequence). The V end was cut by 6 bases, the J end by 5 bases, with 10 bases between. This CDR3 contains 12 residues. Here the CDR3 DNA reads TGTGCCAGCAGCTTCGGGACAACTGAAGCTTTCTTT. Amino acid sequence: CASSFGTTEAFF.

This rearrangement joins TRBV5-6 to TRBJ1-2; D is undetermined. The V gene lost 0 bases and the J gene lost 4 bases, with 10 bases spanning the gap. There are 14 residues in the CDR3. Germline values: CDR1 SGHDT, CDR2 YYEEEE. The CDR3 sequence is CASSLAGSFYGYTF. The DNA of the CDR3 is TGTGCCAGCAGCTTGGCCGGGTCTTTCTATGGCTACACCTTC.

This clone was observed a few times. The chain carries TRBV19 and TRBJ2-7, with 13 bases fitting TRBD2. CDR1 is LNHDA and CDR2 is SQIVND in the germline V gene (reference sequence). The CDR3 is 14 residues long. V was pared by 5 bases and J by 3 bases, with 1 base of the junction left unmatched. The CDR3 spells CASSRLAGGYEQYF. DNA for the CDR3: TGTGCCAGTAGTCGACTAGCGGGGGGCTACGAGCAGTACTTC.

The chain joins TRBV5-4 to TRBJ2-1; 9 positions agree with TRBD1. This CDR3 is 15 amino acids long. After removal of 4 bases from V and 4 bases from J, the junction contained 6 bases not matched to a gene. CDR1 and CDR2 from the germline V gene are SGHNT and YYREEE (reference sequence). This CDR3 is CASSKPGQGYNEQFF. CDR3 sequence (DNA): TGTGCCAGCAGCAAACCGGGACAGGGATACAATGAGCAGTTCTTC.

The V gene is TRBV4-3, the J gene TRBJ1-2; 7 nucleotides align to TRBD1. Germline CDR1 and CDR2: LGHNA and YSLEER. The J segment lost 5 bases and the V segment lost 0 bases, leaving 6 bases of the junction unmatched. The CDR3 length is 15 residues. Here the CDR3 reads CASSQDTGVRYGYTF. The CDR3 bases are TGCGCCAGCAGCCAAGACACAGGGGTTAGATATGGCTACACCTTC.